The sample holds many counts of the clone carrying this T cell receptor beta chain. CDR3-region Arm-PCR and iRepertoire HTBI primers produced the TCR beta libraries. TCRdb ran MiXCR on the multiplex PCR reads and lists one entry per CDR3 protein. Of about 610,000 distinct CDR3 sequences in the sample, about 16% were seen once. Described time point: newly diagnosed GD, antithyroid drugs for less than 3 months. PBMC-extracted RNA yielded the TCR library. This CDR3 comprises 17 residues. The germline V gene has CDR1 SGHAT and CDR2 FQNNGV. The junction had 12 bases not matched to a gene; V was cut back by 2 bases and J by 4 bases. This sample is drawn from a study of regulatory T cells in long-lasting Graves disease. These sequences were also reported in another study, on T cells in Graves' hyperthyroidism and ophthalmopathy. That source reports: Disease duration under 2 months; hyperthyroidism patients were aged 18 to 65. Separating ophthalmopathy from stable hyperthyroidism was achieved by a 13 V-J model.

The source of this sequence is a man between 18 and 35 years old with Graves disease. This chain joins TRBV11-2 and TRBJ2-3; TRBD2 aligns across 7 bases. The sequencing used peripheral blood mononuclear cells (PBMCs), collected at new diagnosis, from a patient treated with antithyroid drugs. The CDR3 protein is CASSLTRRETLPDTQYF. In DNA form, the CDR3 reads TGTGCCAGCAGCTTAACCCGGCGGGAGACCCTCCCAGATACGCAGTATTTT. The complete variable domain, with remaining parts taken from reference TRBV11-2 and TRBJ2-3, reads EAGVAQSPRYKIIEKRQSVAFWCNPISGHATLYWYQQILGQGPKLLIQFQNNGVVDDSQLPKDRFSAERLKGVDSTLKIQPAKLEDSAVYLCASSLTRRETLPDTQYFGPGTRLTVL.